This T cell receptor beta chain appears in the sequencing data of a study of Tregs in tolerant kidney transplant recipients. About this clone: Its specificity is not known.

The CDR3 sequence is 15 residues long. In germline, CDR1 is MNHNS, CDR2 SASEGT. V was clipped by 5 bases and J by 7 bases; unmatched bases: 14. The table came from immunoSEQ multiplex PCR; TCRdb's copy has only in-frame clones and leaves some out. Of approximately 260,000 clones listed, roughly four fifths are singletons. Overall study results and limits: Few patients were studied, so findings need validation in larger groups.

The specimen sequenced was CD4+ T cells from blood. The chain recombines TRBV6-1 with TRBJ2-7; 7 nucleotides align to TRBD1. The sequence derives from a human donor in good health. The CDR3 region has the DNA TGTGCCAGCAGTCAATATTGGGGACAGCAGGGAGAGCAGTACTTC. This codes for CASSQYWGQQGEQYF.